This TCR beta chain was sequenced for a study of identical twins. The V segment lost 0 bases and the J segment 7 bases; nucleotides outside the gene matches: 9. CDR1 is LGHNA and CDR2 is YNFKEQ in the germline V gene. CDR3 length equals 17 residues. Note on this clonotype: Its target is unknown.

Notes on the study in general: Within monozygotic twins, out-of-frame TCR alpha sharing was underestimated by the models.

TCRdb passed the 5' RACE reads through MiXCR, listing each CDR3 protein once. The sample carries some 320,000 distinct CDR3 sequences, about 12% recorded once. The same sample was also studied in work on yellow fever vaccine responses in identical twins.

The clonotype originates from a woman between 18 and 29 years old in good health. The rearrangement uses TRBV4-2 and TRBJ2-2, with 9 bases matching TRBD2. Sequenced sample: CD8+ T cells sorted from blood. CDR3 residues: CASSQDLAGGHFGELFF. The DNA of the CDR3 is TGTGCCAGCAGCCAAGATCTGGCGGGGGGGCATTTCGGGGAGCTGTTTTTT.